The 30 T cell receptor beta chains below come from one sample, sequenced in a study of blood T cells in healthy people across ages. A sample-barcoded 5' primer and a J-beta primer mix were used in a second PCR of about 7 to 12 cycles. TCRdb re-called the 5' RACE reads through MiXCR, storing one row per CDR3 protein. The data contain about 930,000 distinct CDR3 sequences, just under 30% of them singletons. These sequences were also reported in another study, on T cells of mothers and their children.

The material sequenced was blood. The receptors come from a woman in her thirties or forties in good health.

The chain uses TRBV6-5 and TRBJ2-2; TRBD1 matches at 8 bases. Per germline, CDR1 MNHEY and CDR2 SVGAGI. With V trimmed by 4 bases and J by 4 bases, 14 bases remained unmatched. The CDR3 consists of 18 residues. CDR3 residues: CASSSAFGTGGSTGELFF. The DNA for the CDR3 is TGTGCCAGCAGTTCCGCCTTTGGGACAGGTGGGAGCACCGGGGAGCTGTTTTTT.

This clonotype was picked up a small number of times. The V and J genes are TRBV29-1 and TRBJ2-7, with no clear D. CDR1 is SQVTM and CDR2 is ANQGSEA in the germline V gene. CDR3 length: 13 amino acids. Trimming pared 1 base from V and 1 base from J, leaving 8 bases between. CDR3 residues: CSVEVVASYEQYF. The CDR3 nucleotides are TGCAGCGTTGAAGTGGTAGCTTCCTACGAGCAGTACTTC.

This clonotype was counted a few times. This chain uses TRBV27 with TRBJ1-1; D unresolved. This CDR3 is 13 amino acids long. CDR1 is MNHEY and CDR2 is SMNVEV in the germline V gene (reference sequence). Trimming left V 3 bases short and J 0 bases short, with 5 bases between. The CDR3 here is CASSFNLNTEAFF. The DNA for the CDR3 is TGTGCCAGCAGTTTCAACTTGAACACTGAAGCTTTCTTT.

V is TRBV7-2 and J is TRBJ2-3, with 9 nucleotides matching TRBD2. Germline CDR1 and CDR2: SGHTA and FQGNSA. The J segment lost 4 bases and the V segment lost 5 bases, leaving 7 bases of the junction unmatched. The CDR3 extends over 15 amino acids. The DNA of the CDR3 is TGTGCCAGCAGCCAGGGCCTAGCGGGGCCAGATACGCAGTATTTT. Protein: CASSQGLAGPDTQYF. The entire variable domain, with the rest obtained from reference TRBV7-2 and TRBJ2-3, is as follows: GAGVSQSPSNKVTEKGKDVELRCDPISGHTALYWYRQSLGQGLEFLIYFQGNSAPDKSGLPSDRFSAERTGGSVSTLTIQRTQQEDSAVYLCASSQGLAGPDTQYFGPGTRLTVL.

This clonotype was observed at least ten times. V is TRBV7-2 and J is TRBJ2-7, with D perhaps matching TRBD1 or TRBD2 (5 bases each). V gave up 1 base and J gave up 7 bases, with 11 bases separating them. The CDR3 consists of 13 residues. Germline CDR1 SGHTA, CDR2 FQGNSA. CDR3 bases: TGTGCCAGCAGCTTAGGGGGGACCGGGGAGCAGTACTTC. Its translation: CASSLGGTGEQYF.

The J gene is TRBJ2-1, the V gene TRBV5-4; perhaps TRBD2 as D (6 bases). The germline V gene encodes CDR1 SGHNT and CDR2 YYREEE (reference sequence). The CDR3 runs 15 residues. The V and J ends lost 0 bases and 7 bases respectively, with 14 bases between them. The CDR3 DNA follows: TGTGCCAGCAGCTTGGAAATAGCGGTTGAAAATGAGCAGTTCTTC. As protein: CASSLEIAVENEQFF.

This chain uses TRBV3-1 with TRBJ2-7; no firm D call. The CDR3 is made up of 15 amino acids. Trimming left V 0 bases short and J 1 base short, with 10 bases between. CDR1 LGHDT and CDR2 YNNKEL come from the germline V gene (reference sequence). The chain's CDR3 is CASSQEPHPSYEQYF. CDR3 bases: TGTGCCAGCAGCCAAGAACCCCACCCGTCCTACGAGCAGTACTTC.

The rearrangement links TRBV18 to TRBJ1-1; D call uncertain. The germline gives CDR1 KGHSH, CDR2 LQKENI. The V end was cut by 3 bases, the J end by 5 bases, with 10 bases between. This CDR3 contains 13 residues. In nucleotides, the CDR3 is TGTGCCAGCTCACCCCCGACCAGGACTGAAGCTTTCTTT. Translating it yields CASSPPTRTEAFF.

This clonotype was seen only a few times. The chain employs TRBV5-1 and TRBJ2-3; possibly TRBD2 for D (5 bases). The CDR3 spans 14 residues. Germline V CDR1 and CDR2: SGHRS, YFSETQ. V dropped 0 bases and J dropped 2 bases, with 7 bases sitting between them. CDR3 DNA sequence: TGCGCCAGCAGCTTGGACGGACTCACAGATACGCAGTATTTT. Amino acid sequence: CASSLDGLTDTQYF.

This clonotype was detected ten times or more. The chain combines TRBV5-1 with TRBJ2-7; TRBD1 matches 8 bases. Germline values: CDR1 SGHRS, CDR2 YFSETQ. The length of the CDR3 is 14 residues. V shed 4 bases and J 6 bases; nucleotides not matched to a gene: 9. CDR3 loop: CASSPGTGLSEQYF. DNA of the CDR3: TGCGCCAGCAGCCCCGGGACAGGTTTGAGCGAGCAGTACTTC.

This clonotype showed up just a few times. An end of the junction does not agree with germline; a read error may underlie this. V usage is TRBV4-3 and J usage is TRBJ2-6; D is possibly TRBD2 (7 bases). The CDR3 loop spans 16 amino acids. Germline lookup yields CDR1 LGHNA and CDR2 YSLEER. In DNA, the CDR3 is TGCGCCAGCAGCCCGGGGGACTTGGGGGGGGCCAACGTCCCGACTTTC. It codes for CASSPGDLGGANVPTF.

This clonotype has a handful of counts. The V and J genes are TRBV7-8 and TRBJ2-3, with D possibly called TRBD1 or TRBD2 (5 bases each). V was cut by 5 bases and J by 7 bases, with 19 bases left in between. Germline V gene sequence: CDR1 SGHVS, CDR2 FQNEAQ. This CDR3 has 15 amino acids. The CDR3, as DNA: TGTGCCAGCAGCCCCGACATCTGGGACCGTAATACGCAGTATTTT. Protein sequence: CASSPDIWDRNTQYF.

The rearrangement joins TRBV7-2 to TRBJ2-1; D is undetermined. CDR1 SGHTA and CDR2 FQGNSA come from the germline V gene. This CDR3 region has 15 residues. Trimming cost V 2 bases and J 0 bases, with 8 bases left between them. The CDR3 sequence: CASSLLGISYNEQFF. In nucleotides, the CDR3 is TGTGCCAGCAGCTTATTAGGGATCTCCTACAATGAGCAGTTCTTC.

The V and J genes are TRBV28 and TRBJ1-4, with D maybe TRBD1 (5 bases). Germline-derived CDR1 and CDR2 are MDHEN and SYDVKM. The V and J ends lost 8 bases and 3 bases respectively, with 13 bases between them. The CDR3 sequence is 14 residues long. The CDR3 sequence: CASGGGDPNEKLFF. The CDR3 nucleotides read TGTGCCAGCGGGGGAGGGGACCCTAATGAAAAACTGTTTTTT.

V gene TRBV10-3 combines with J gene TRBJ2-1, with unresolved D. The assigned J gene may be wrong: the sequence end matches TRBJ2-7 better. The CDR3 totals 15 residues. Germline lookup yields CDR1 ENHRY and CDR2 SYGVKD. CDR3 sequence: CAISEDTSSYNEQYF. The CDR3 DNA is TGTGCCATCAGTGAGGACACGAGCTCCTACAATGAGCAGTACTTC.

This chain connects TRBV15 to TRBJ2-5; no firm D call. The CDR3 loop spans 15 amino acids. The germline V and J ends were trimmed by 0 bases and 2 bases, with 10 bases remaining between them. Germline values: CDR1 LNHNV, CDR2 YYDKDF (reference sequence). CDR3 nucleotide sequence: TGTGCCACCAGCAGAGAATATGACCAACAAGAGACCCAGTACTTC. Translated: CATSREYDQQETQYF.

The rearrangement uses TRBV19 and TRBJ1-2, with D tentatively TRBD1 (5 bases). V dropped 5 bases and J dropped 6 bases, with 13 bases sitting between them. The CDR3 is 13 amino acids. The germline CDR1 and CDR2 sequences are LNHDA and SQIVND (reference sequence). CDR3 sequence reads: CASSSGPIDGYTF. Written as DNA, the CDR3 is TGTGCCAGTAGTTCGGGACCGATAGATGGCTACACCTTC.

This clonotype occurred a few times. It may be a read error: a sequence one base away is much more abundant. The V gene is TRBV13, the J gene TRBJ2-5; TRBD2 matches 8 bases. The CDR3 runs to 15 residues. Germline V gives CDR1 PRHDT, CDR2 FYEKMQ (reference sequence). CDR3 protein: CAGSLSLADQETQYF. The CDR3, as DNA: TGTGCCGGCAGCTTATCACTAGCGGACCAAGAGACCCAGTACTTC.

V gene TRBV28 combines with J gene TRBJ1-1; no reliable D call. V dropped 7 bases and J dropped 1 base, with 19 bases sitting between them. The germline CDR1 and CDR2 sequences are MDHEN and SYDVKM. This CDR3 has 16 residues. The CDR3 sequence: CASTEIGTAGNTEAFF. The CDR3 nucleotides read TGTGCCAGCACCGAAATCGGAACGGCAGGGAACACTGAAGCTTTCTTT.

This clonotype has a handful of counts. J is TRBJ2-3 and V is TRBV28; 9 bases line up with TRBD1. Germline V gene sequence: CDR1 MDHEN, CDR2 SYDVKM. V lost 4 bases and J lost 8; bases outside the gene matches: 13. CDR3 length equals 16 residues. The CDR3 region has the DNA TGTGCCAGCAGTTCAAGCGGACAGGGGAAGTTTGGTACGCAGTATTTT. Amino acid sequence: CASSSSGQGKFGTQYF.

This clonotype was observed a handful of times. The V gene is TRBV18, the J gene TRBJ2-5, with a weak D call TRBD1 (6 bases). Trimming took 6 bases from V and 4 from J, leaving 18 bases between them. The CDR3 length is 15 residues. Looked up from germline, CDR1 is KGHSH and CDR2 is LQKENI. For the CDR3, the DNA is TGTGCCAGCTCCCCTAGCCAGGGGCGTGGAGAGACCCAGTACTTC. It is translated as CASSPSQGRGETQYF.

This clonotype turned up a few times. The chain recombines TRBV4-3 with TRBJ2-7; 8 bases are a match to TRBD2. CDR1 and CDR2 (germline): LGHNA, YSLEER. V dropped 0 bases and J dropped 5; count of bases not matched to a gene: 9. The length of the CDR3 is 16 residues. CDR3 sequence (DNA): TGCGCCAGCAGCCAAGACCGGGGTCGGGGGGGCGACGAGCAGTACTTC. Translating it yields CASSQDRGRGGDEQYF.

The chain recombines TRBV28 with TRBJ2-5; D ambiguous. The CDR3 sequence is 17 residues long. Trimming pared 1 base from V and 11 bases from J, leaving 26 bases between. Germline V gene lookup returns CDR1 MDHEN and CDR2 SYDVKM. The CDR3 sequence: CASSLFRFGRTDNEQYF. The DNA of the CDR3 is TGTGCCAGCAGTTTATTCCGGTTTGGCAGGACCGACAATGAGCAGTACTTC.

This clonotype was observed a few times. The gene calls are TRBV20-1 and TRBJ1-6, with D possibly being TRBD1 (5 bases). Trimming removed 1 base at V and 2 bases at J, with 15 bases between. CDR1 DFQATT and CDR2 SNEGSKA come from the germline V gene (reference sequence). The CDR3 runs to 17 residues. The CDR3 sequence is CSARGRGRDPYNSPLHF. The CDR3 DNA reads TGCAGTGCTAGAGGTCGGGGCAGGGACCCCTATAATTCACCCCTCCACTTT.

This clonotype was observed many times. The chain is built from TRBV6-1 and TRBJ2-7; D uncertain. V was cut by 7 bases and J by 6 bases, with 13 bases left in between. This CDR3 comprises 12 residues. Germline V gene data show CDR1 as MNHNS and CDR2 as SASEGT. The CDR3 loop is CASTLRGVEQYF. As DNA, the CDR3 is TGTGCCAGCACTCTTCGTGGGGTCGAGCAGTACTTC.

The CDR3 loop is CATRTSVSTDTQYF. The CDR3 nucleotides read TGTGCCACCAGGACTAGCGTGAGCACAGATACGCAGTATTTT. The V call is TRBV12-3 or TRBV12-4, the J call TRBJ2-3; 9 bases are shared with TRBD2. With V trimmed by 10 bases and J by 0 bases, 5 bases remained unmatched. This CDR3 is built from 14 residues.

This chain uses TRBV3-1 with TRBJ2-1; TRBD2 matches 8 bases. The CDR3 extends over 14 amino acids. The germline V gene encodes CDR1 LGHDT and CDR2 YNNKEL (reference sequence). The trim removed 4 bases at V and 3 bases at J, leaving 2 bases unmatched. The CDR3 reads CASSPTSVYNEQFF. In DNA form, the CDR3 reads TGTGCCAGCAGCCCGACTAGCGTCTACAATGAGCAGTTCTTC.

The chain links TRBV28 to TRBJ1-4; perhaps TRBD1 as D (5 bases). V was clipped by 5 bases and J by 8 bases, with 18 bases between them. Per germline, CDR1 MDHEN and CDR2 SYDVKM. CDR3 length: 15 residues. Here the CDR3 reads CASSPGGTASEKLFF. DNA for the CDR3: TGTGCCAGCAGTCCGGGCGGGACGGCCAGCGAAAAACTGTTTTTT.

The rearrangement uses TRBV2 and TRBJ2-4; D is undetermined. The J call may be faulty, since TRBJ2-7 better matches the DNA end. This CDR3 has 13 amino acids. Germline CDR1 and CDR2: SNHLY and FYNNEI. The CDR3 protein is CASRVESGYEQYF. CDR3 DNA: TGTGCCAGCAGGGTGGAGTCCGGCTACGAGCAGTACTTC.

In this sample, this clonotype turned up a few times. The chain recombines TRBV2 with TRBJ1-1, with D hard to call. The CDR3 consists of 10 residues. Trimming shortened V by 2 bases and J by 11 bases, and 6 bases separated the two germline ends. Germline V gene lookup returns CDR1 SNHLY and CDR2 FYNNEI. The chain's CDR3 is CASSESGAFF. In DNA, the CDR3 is TGTGCCAGCAGTGAATCGGGGGCTTTCTTT.